Below are 6 T cell receptor beta chains sequenced from a single sample in a study of CD8 T cells in Susac syndrome. cDNA came from about 0.51 to 1 ug RNA primed by random hexamers. TCRdb analysed the immunoSEQ multiplex PCR reads with MiXCR anew, one entry per CDR3 protein. Of 200,000 to 300,000 distinct CDR3 sequences in the sample, about 94% were seen once. Sequencing was done on a sample of CD4+ T cells from PBMCs. All receptors come from a human donor with multiple sclerosis.

The rearrangement links TRBV6-4 to TRBJ2-5; 15 bases align to TRBD2. This CDR3 is 18 amino acids long. J was trimmed by 5 bases and V by 0 bases; bases with no gene match: 7. The V gene's germline CDR1 is MRHNA and CDR2 SNTAGT. The CDR3 here is CASSDSGLAGGRSETQYF. The CDR3 coding sequence is TGTGCCAGCAGTGACTCGGGACTAGCGGGGGGCCGGAGCGAGACCCAGTACTTC.

This rearrangement joins TRBV3-1 to TRBJ1-3; D unclear. CDR1 is LGHDT and CDR2 is YNNKEL in the germline V gene (reference sequence). The CDR3 covers 15 residues. V was clipped by 2 bases and J by 0 bases, with 8 bases between them. The CDR3 sequence is CASSQRSPSGNTIYF. The DNA for the CDR3 is TGTGCCAGCAGCCAAAGAAGTCCCTCTGGAAACACCATATATTTT.

The V gene is TRBV7-2, the J gene TRBJ1-2; 8 bases agree with TRBD1. This CDR3 spans 14 amino acids. CDR1 is SGHTA, CDR2 FQGNSA, per germline. V lost 5 bases and J lost 4; bases outside the gene matches: 6. The CDR3 region has the DNA TGTGCCAGCAGCGCGAACAGGGGGGGCTATGGCTACACCTTC. Translation gives CASSANRGGYGYTF.

V and J are TRBV28 and TRBJ1-5; TRBD1 is a possible D gene (5 bases). Germline CDR1 reads MDHEN; CDR2 reads SYDVKM. V gave up 3 bases and J gave up 0 bases, with 9 bases separating them. The CDR3 contains 15 residues. DNA of the CDR3: TGTGCCAGCAGTTTCCGAGGGGTTAGCAATCAGCCCCAGCATTTT. As protein: CASSFRGVSNQPQHF.

The rearrangement joins TRBV11-2 to TRBJ2-5, with D possibly TRBD2 on 6 matching bases. V was trimmed by 4 bases and J by 3 bases, leaving 21 bases between them. Per germline, CDR1 SGHAT and CDR2 FQNNGV. This CDR3 has 17 amino acids. The chain's CDR3 is CASSSIRGGRIKETQYF. In DNA form, the CDR3 reads TGTGCCAGCAGCTCCATAAGGGGTGGGAGGATTAAAGAGACCCAGTACTTC.

This rearrangement joins TRBV7-9 to TRBJ2-5, with D perhaps being TRBD1 or TRBD2 (5 bases each). This CDR3 region has 15 residues. CDR1 is SEHNR and CDR2 is FQNEAQ in the germline V gene (reference sequence). Trimming cost V 2 bases and J 1 base, with 11 bases left between them. CDR3 sequence (DNA): TGTGCCAGCAGCTTAAGGACCGGGACCCAAGAGACCCAGTACTTC. Protein: CASSLRTGTQETQYF.